This passage covers 5 T cell receptor beta chains from one sample sequenced in a study of early T cells in non-severe SARS-CoV-2 infection. TCRdb re-called the 5' RACE reads through MiXCR, storing one row per CDR3 protein. In the table there are 50,000 to 65,000 distinct CDR3 sequences, 11% of which are singletons. This specimen consisted of whole blood, obtained at baseline. Receptors originate from an adult who was a healthcare worker with PCR-confirmed SARS-CoV-2 infection or an uninfected control (not recorded which).

This rearrangement joins TRBV20-1 to TRBJ2-3; 7 nucleotides agree with TRBD2. The CDR3 contains 13 residues. J gave up 2 bases and V 3 bases, and 2 bases lay outside the gene matches. Germline V gene data show CDR1 as DFQATT and CDR2 as SNEGSKA (reference sequence). CDR3 amino acids: CSASGGFTDTQYF. CDR3 DNA sequence: TGCAGTGCTAGCGGGGGGTTCACAGATACGCAGTATTTT.

This clonotype turned up a few times. The CDR3 region is CATSPGTTYEQYF. The CDR3 DNA reads TGTGCCACCAGCCCAGGGACCACCTACGAGCAGTACTTC. This rearrangement joins TRBV19 to TRBJ2-7, with D tentatively TRBD1 or TRBD2 (5 bases each). The germline V and J ends were trimmed by 10 bases and 2 bases, with 15 bases remaining between them. The CDR3 contains 13 residues. Germline V lookup: CDR1 LNHDA, CDR2 SQIVND (reference sequence).

This clonotype showed up just a few times. This chain uses TRBV20-1 with TRBJ1-5; D remains ambiguous. V lost 6 bases and J 1 base, leaving 13 bases between the germline ends. Looked up from germline, CDR1 is DFQATT and CDR2 is SNEGSKA (reference sequence). The CDR3 has 14 amino acids. CDR3 in DNA: TGCAGTGCGACCCTAGGTCGGAGCAATCAGCCCCAGCATTTT. This gives the protein CSATLGRSNQPQHF.

This clonotype was picked up many times. CDR3 protein: CASSLVSEQYF. CDR3 DNA sequence: TGTGCCAGCAGCTTAGTCTCCGAGCAGTACTTC. This chain joins TRBV7-9 and TRBJ2-7, with D uncertain. The CDR3 consists of 11 residues. Germline CDR1 and CDR2: SEHNR and FQNEAQ (reference sequence). V was cut by 1 base and J by 6 bases, with 4 bases left in between.

The gene calls are TRBV7-9 and TRBJ2-5, with D maybe TRBD2 (6 bases). Trimming left V 1 base short and J 14 bases short, with 11 bases between. The CDR3 has 11 amino acids. Per germline, CDR1 SEHNR and CDR2 FQNEAQ (reference sequence). The CDR3 nucleotides are TGTGCCAGCAGCTTAGTGGGGACTCCTTACTTC. Residues: CASSLVGTPYF.